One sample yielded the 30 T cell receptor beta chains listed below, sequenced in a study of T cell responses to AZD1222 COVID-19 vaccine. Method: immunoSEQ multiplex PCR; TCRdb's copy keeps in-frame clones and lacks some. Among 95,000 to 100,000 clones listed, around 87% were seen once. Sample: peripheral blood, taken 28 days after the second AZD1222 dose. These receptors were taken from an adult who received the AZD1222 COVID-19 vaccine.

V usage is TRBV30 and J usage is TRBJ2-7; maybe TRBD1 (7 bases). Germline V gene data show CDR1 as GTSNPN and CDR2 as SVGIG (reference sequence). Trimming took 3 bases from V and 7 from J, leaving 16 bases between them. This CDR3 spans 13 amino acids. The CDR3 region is CAWSIQQGGEQYF. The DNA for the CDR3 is TGTGCCTGGAGCATACAGCAGGGGGGTGAGCAGTACTTC.

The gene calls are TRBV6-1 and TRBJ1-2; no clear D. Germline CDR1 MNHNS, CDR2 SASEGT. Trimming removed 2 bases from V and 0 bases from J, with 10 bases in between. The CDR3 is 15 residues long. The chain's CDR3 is CASSETWVSNYGYTF. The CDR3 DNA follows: TGTGCCAGCAGTGAAACTTGGGTATCTAACTATGGCTACACCTTC.

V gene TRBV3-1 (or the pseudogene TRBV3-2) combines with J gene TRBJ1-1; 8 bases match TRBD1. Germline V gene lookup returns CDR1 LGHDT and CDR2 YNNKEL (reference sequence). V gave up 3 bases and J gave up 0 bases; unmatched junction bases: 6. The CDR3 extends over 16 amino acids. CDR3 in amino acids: CASSQRGTGMNTEAFF. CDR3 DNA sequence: TGTGCCAGCAGCCAGCGCGGGACAGGCATGAACACTGAAGCTTTCTTT.

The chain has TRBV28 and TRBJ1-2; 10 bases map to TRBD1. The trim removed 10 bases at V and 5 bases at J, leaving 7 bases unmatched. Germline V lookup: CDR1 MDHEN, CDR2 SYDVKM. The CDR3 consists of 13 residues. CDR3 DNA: TGTGCCATCCAGGACAGGGGGGTTTATGGCTACACCTTC. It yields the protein CAIQDRGVYGYTF.

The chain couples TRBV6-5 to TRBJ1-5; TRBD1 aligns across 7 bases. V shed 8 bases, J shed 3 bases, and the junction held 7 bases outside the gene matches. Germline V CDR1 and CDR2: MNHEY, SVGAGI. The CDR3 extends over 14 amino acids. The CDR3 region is CASQTGPSNQPQHF. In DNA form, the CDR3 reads TGTGCCAGCCAGACAGGGCCCTCCAATCAGCCCCAGCATTTT.

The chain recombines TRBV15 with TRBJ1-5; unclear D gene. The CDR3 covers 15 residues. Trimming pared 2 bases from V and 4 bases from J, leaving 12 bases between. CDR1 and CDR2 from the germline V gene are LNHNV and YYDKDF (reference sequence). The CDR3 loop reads CATSRNLPWNQPQHF. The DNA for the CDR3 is TGTGCCACCAGCAGAAACCTTCCCTGGAATCAGCCCCAGCATTTT.

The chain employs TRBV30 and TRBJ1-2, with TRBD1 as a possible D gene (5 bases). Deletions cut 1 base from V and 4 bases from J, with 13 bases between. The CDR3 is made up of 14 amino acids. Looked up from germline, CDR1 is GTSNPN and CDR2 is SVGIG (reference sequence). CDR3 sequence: CAWSAGGTSYGYTF. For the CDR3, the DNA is TGTGCCTGGAGTGCTGGAGGGACCAGCTATGGCTACACCTTC.

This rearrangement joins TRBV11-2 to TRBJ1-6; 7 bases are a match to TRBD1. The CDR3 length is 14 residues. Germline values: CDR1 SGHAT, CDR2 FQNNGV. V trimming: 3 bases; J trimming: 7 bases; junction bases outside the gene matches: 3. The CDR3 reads CASSFGTVNSPLHF. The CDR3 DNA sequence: TGTGCCAGCAGCTTCGGGACAGTCAATTCACCCCTCCACTTT.

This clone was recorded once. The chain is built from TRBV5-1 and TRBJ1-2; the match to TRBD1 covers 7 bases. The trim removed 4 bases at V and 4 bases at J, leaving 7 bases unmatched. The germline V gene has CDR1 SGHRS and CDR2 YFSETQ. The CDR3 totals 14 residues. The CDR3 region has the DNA TGCGCCAGCAGCCGGGAACAGGGGAGCTATGGCTACACCTTC. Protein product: CASSREQGSYGYTF. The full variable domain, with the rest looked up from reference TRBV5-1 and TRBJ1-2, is KAGVTQTPRYLIKTRGQQVTLSCSPISGHRSVSWYQQTPGQGLQFLFEYFSETQRNKGNFPGRFSGRQFSNSRSEMNVSTLELGDSALYLCASSREQGSYGYTFGSGTRLTVV.

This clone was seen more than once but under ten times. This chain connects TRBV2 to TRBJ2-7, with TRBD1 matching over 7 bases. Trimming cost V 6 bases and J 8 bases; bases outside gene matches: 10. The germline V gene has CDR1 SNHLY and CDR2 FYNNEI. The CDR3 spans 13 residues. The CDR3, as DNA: TGTGCCAGCAGGAGGGACAGCCAAGGGAAGCAGTACTTC. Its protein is CASRRDSQGKQYF.

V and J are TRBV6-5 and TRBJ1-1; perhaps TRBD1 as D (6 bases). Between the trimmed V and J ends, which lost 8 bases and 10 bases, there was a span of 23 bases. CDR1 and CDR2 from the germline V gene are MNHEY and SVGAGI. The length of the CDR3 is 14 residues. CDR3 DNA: TGTGCCAGCTCCCGGGACATTGTCTCCGGGGGAGCTTTCTTT. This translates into CASSRDIVSGGAFF.

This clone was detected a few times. CDR3 DNA: TGTGCCAGCAGCCAAGTTACCGGGGAGCTGTTTTTT. Translating gives CASSQVTGELFF. The chain has TRBV4-2 and TRBJ2-2, with no clear D. V shed 1 base and J shed 5 bases, with 2 bases lying between them. The CDR3 totals 12 residues. The germline gives CDR1 LGHNA, CDR2 YNFKEQ.

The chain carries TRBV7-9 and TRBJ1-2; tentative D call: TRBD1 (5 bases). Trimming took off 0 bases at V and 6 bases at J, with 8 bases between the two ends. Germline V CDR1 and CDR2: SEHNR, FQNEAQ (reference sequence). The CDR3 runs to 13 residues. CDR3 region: CASSLAGAHGYTF. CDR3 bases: TGTGCCAGCAGCTTAGCAGGGGCCCATGGCTACACCTTC.

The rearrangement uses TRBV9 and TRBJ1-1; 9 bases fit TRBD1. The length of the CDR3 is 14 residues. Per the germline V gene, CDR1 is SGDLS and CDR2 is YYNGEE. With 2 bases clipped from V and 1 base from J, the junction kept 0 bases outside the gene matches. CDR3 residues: CASSVTGGNTEAFF. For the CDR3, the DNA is TGTGCCAGCAGCGTGACAGGGGGGAACACTGAAGCTTTCTTT.

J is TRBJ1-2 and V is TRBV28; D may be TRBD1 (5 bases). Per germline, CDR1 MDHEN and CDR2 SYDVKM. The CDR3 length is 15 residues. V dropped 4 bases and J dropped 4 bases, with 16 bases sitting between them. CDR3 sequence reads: CASSSPREGSYGYTF. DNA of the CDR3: TGTGCCAGCAGTTCCCCCAGGGAGGGAAGCTATGGCTACACCTTC.

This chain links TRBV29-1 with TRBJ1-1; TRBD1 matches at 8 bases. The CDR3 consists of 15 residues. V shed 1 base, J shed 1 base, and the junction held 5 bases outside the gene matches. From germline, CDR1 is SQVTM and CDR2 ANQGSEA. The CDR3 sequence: CSVEVTGTGNTEAFF. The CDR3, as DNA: TGCAGCGTTGAAGTTACCGGGACAGGGAACACTGAAGCTTTCTTT.

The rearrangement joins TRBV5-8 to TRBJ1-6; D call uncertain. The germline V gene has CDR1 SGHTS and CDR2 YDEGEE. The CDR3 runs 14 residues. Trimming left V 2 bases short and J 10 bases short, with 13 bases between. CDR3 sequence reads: CASSFRPARSPLHF. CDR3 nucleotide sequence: TGTGCCAGCAGCTTTAGGCCGGCTAGGTCACCCCTCCACTTT.

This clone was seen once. CDR3 residues: CASKEQGVNTGELFF. The CDR3 DNA follows: TGTGCCAGCAAAGAACAGGGCGTGAACACCGGGGAGCTGTTTTTT. The chain employs TRBV28 and TRBJ2-2; possibly TRBD1 for D (6 bases). Trimming pared 7 bases from V and 1 base from J, leaving 13 bases between. The CDR3 sequence is 15 residues long. Germline V gene sequence: CDR1 MDHEN, CDR2 SYDVKM. Complete variable domain (other parts from reference TRBV28 and TRBJ2-2): DVKVTQSSRYLVKRTGEKVFLECVQDMDHENMFWYRQDPGLGLRLIYFSYDVKMKEKGDIPEGYSVSREKKERFSLILESASTNQTSMYLCASKEQGVNTGELFFGEGSRLTVL.

Here the CDR3 reads CASSLGPSGGLYNEQFF. Written as DNA, the CDR3 is TGTGCCAGCAGCTTGGGCCCTAGCGGGGGGTTATACAATGAGCAGTTCTTC. V gene TRBV5-5 combines with J gene TRBJ2-1; 11 bases map to TRBD2. In germline, CDR1 is SGHKS, CDR2 YYEKEE (reference sequence). The CDR3 has 17 amino acids. The ends lost 0 bases at V and 4 bases at J; junction bases unmatched: 6.

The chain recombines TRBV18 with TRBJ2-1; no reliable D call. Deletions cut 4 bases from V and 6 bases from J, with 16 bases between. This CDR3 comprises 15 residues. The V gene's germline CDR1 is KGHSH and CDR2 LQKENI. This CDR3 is CASSLSVGLVNEQFF. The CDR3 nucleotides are TGTGCCAGCTCACTTTCCGTCGGGCTCGTCAATGAGCAGTTCTTC.

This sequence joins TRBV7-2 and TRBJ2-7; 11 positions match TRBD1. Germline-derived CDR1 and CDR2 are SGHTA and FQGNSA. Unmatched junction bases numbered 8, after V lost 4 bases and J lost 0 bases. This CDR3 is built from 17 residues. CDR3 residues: CASSYRAGQGGSYEQYF. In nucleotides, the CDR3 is TGTGCCAGCAGCTACCGTGCGGGACAGGGGGGCTCCTACGAGCAGTACTTC. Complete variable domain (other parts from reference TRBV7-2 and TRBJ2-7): GAGVSQSPSNKVTEKGKDVELRCDPISGHTALYWYRQSLGQGLEFLIYFQGNSAPDKSGLPSDRFSAERTGGSVSTLTIQRTQQEDSAVYLCASSYRAGQGGSYEQYFGPGTRLTVT.

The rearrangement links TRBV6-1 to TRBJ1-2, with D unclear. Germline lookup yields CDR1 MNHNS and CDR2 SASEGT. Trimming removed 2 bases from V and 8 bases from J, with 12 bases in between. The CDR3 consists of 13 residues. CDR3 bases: TGTGCCAGCAGTGAAAGTAGGAGGCCAGGCTACACCTTC. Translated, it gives CASSESRRPGYTF.

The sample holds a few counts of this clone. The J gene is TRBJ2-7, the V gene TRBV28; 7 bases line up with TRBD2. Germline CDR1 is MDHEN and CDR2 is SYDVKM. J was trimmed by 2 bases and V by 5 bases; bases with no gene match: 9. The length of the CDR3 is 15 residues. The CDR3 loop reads CASSPPTGLTYEQYF. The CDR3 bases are TGTGCCAGCAGTCCTCCCACGGGACTAACCTACGAGCAGTACTTC.

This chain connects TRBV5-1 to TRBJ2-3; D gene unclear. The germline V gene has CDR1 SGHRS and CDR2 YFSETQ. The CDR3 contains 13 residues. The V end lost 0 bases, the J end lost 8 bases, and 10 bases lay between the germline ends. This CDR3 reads CASSLGGRGTQYF. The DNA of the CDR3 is TGCGCCAGCAGCTTGGGGGGTAGAGGTACGCAGTATTTT.

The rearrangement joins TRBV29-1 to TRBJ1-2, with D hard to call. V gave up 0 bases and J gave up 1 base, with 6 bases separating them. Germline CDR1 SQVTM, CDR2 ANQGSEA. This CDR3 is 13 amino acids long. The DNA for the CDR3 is TGCAGCGTTGAAGATCCGGGTAACTATGGCTACACCTTC. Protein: CSVEDPGNYGYTF.

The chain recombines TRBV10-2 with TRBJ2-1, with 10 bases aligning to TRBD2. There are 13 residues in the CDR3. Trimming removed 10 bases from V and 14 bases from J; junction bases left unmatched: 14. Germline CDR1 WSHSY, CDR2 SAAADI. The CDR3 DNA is TGCGCCACCCAAGGGTGGCTAGCGGGGGAGGAGTTCTTC. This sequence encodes CATQGWLAGEEFF.

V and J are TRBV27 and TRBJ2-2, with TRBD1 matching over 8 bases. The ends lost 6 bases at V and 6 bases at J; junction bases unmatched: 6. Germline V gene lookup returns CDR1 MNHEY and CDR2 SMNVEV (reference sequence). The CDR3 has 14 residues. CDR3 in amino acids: CASRQGAKAGELFF. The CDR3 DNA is TGTGCCAGCAGGCAGGGGGCGAAAGCCGGGGAGCTGTTTTTT.

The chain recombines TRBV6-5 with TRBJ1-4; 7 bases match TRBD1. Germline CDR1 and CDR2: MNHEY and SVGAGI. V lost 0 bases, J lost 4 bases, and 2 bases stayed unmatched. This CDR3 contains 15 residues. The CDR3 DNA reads TGTGCCAGCAGTTACTCCGGGACAGATAATGAAAAACTGTTTTTT. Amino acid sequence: CASSYSGTDNEKLFF.

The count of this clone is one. The CDR3 loop reads CASSPRGISNQPQHF. Here the CDR3 DNA reads TGTGCCAGCTCACCACGGGGAATCAGCAATCAGCCCCAGCATTTT. The chain carries TRBV18 and TRBJ1-5; no firm D call. The germline V and J ends were trimmed by 1 base and 1 base, with 8 bases remaining between them. Germline V gene data show CDR1 as KGHSH and CDR2 as LQKENI. The CDR3 consists of 15 residues.

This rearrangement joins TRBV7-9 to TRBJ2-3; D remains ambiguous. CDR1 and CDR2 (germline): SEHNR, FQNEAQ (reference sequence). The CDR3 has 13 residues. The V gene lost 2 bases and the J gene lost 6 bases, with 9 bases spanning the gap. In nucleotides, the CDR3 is TGTGCCAGCAGCTTAAATCTTATGGATACGCAGTATTTT. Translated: CASSLNLMDTQYF.